This TCR beta chain was obtained from a study of shared T cell receptors in the human thymus. Sequencing was performed with immunoSEQ multiplex PCR; in TCRdb, only in-frame clones are kept and a portion is missing. The sample consists of 500,000 to 750,000 clones, 85% to 90% of them appearing once. A further study also used this sample, focusing on human thymus T cells.

This TCR was recovered from a boy under two years old with a congenital heart defect. The sequencing input was thymocytes.

The CDR3 sequence: CASSFSERRDRVNGYTF. The CDR3 DNA is TGTGCCAGCAGCTTTTCGGAAAGACGGGACAGGGTGAATGGCTACACCTTC. This chain links TRBV7-9 with TRBJ1-2, with 9 bases lining up with TRBD1. The germline gives CDR1 SEHNR, CDR2 FQNEAQ (reference sequence). The CDR3 sequence is 17 residues long. V shed 3 bases and J 6 bases; nucleotides not matched to a gene: 14.